These 26 T cell receptor beta chains were sequenced from one sample in a study of T-cell memory formation after mild COVID-19. Each CDR3 protein gets one entry after TCRdb re-called the 5' RACE reads with MiXCR. This table has fewer than 40,000 distinct CDR3 sequences, roughly 7.2% appearing once. Material: PBMCs or a T cell subset sorted from them (not recorded which). Source of these receptors: a man aged 18 to 35 who had mild COVID-19 (a few samples of this study predate the infection). Cell type and time point are not known.

This clonotype was counted ten times or more. The chain has TRBV7-8 and TRBJ1-4, with D uncertain. V was clipped by 6 bases and J by 7 bases, with 12 bases between them. The germline V gene encodes CDR1 SGHVS and CDR2 FQNEAQ. The CDR3 loop spans 13 amino acids. Written as DNA, the CDR3 is TGTGCCAGCAGTATTAACTGGGGTGAAAAACTGTTTTTT. Its protein is CASSINWGEKLFF.

The sample holds many counts of this clonotype. This chain joins TRBV20-1 and TRBJ2-3; 12 nucleotides agree with TRBD2. The J segment lost 6 bases and the V segment lost 5 bases, leaving 3 bases of the junction unmatched. The V gene's germline CDR1 is DFQATT and CDR2 SNEGSKA (reference sequence). The CDR3 totals 13 residues. CDR3 sequence reads: CSASSGGADTQYF. CDR3 DNA sequence: TGCAGTGCTTCTAGCGGGGGGGCCGATACGCAGTATTTT.

This clonotype was counted many times. This rearrangement joins TRBV20-1 to TRBJ1-4, with 9 bases fitting TRBD1. This CDR3 is built from 20 residues. Trimming took 0 bases from V and 6 from J; bases not matched to a gene: 20. Germline-derived CDR1 and CDR2 are DFQATT and SNEGSKA (reference sequence). The CDR3 DNA sequence: TGCAGTGCTAGAGAAAAACCGGGACAGGGTCCCCTGGCGCGTTATGAAAAACTGTTTTTT. It translates to CSAREKPGQGPLARYEKLFF.

This clonotype was seen ten or more times. J is TRBJ2-5 and V is TRBV5-6, with unresolved D. CDR3 length: 13 amino acids. V was clipped by 1 base and J by 3 bases, with 7 bases between them. CDR1 and CDR2 from the germline V gene are SGHDT and YYEEEE. The CDR3 region is CASSLLLEETQYF. The CDR3 bases are TGTGCCAGCAGCTTGTTACTCGAAGAGACCCAGTACTTC.

The sample holds many counts of this clonotype. V and J are TRBV29-1 and TRBJ1-4; D is perhaps TRBD1 (6 bases). CDR1 is SQVTM, CDR2 ANQGSEA, per germline. This CDR3 is 12 amino acids long. The V gene lost 7 bases and the J gene lost 5 bases, with 11 bases spanning the gap. This CDR3 is CSGWTANEKLFF. As DNA, the CDR3 is TGCAGCGGTTGGACAGCGAATGAAAAACTGTTTTTT.

This clonotype has at least ten counts. The J gene is TRBJ2-1, the V gene TRBV9, with a weak D call TRBD2 (5 bases). The CDR3 runs 13 residues. Germline CDR1 and CDR2: SGDLS and YYNGEE. Trimming left V 2 bases short and J 9 bases short, with 12 bases between. The CDR3 reads CASSVTTSSEQFF. The CDR3 DNA follows: TGTGCCAGCAGCGTGACTACTAGTTCTGAGCAGTTCTTC.

This clonotype was seen repeatedly, ten times or more. The V call is TRBV4-2, the J call TRBJ1-6, with D uncertain. The CDR3 length is 13 residues. Trimming shortened V by 4 bases and J by 9 bases, and 10 bases separated the two germline ends. CDR1 and CDR2 (germline): LGHNA, YNFKEQ. The CDR3 is CASSPPPASPLHF. In DNA form, the CDR3 reads TGTGCCAGCAGCCCACCACCAGCTTCACCCCTCCACTTT.

The gene calls are TRBV2 and TRBJ1-1; D gene unclear. Germline CDR1 is SNHLY and CDR2 is FYNNEI. This CDR3 comprises 13 residues. V was shortened by 4 bases and J by 2 bases, with 8 bases between the two germline ends. CDR3 residues: CASSVQPNTEAFF. DNA for the CDR3: TGTGCCAGCAGTGTCCAGCCTAACACTGAAGCTTTCTTT. Together with reference TRBV2 and TRBJ1-1, the CDR3 gives the full variable domain: EPEVTQTPSHQVTQMGQEVILRCVPISNHLYFYWYRQILGQKVEFLVSFYNNEISEKSEIFDDQFSVERPDGSNFTLKIRSTKLEDSAMYFCASSVQPNTEAFFGQGTRLTVV.

This clonotype was found a few times. The genes are TRBV7-9 and TRBJ2-7; 8 nucleotides match TRBD1. J gave up 3 bases and V 5 bases, and 9 bases lay outside the gene matches. Per germline, CDR1 SEHNR and CDR2 FQNEAQ (reference sequence). The CDR3 consists of 15 residues. As DNA, the CDR3 is TGTGCCAGCAGCCTGGGACAGGCCCAGATCTACGAGCAGTACGTC. Translation gives CASSLGQAQIYEQYV.

This clonotype occurred many times. The chain carries TRBV12-3 or TRBV12-4 and TRBJ1-1; D possibly corresponds to TRBD1 (6 bases). V lost 5 bases and J 7 bases, leaving 23 bases between the germline ends. The CDR3 is made up of 16 amino acids. CDR3 residues: CASSLNTGPLGGEAFF. CDR3 in DNA: TGTGCCAGCAGTCTCAATACAGGGCCCCTAGGTGGTGAAGCTTTCTTT.

At least ten counts were recorded for this clonotype. The chain employs TRBV12-3 or TRBV12-4 and TRBJ2-2, with D hard to call. The V and J ends lost 6 bases and 7 bases respectively, with 12 bases between them. The CDR3 extends over 13 amino acids. CDR3 coding DNA: TGTGCCAGCAGCCCAGGATATCTCGGGGAGCTGTTTTTT. Protein: CASSPGYLGELFF.

This clonotype was seen a handful of times. The chain uses TRBV10-2 and TRBJ2-5, with 13 bases that match TRBD2. Germline CDR1 is WSHSY and CDR2 is SAAADI. The trim removed 6 bases at V and 5 bases at J, leaving 3 bases unmatched. CDR3 length: 14 residues. This CDR3 is CASRTLAGGETQYF. CDR3 sequence (DNA): TGCGCCAGCAGAACACTAGCGGGGGGGGAGACCCAGTACTTC.

The chain combines TRBV2 with TRBJ2-7, with no clear D. Trimming stripped 3 bases from V and 3 bases from J, with 6 bases between. CDR1 is SNHLY and CDR2 is FYNNEI in the germline V gene. This CDR3 is 12 amino acids long. The CDR3 region is CASSEGSYEQYF. CDR3 sequence (DNA): TGTGCCAGCAGTGAGGGAAGCTACGAGCAGTACTTC.

This clonotype was observed many times. This rearrangement joins TRBV12-3 or TRBV12-4 to TRBJ2-2; D perhaps matches TRBD1 (5 bases). V was pared by 2 bases and J by 0 bases, with 7 bases between. CDR3 length equals 15 residues. The CDR3 is CASSLQGTNTGELFF. The CDR3 nucleotides read TGTGCCAGCAGTTTACAGGGTACGAACACCGGGGAGCTGTTTTTT.

This clonotype has at least ten counts. This sequence joins TRBV28 and TRBJ2-7; D remains unclear. V lost 3 bases, J lost 5 bases, and 8 bases lay in between. In germline, CDR1 is MDHEN, CDR2 SYDVKM. CDR3 length equals 12 residues. The CDR3 DNA follows: TGTGCCAGCAGTTTGGAAAGGGACGAGCAGTACTTC. Protein sequence: CASSLERDEQYF.

This clonotype was seen ten or more times. V usage is TRBV20-1 and J usage is TRBJ2-7, with a possible D match to TRBD2 (6 bases). Germline V gives CDR1 DFQATT, CDR2 SNEGSKA (reference sequence). The CDR3 loop spans 14 amino acids. The CDR3 loop is CSFQSSAAGYEQYF. The CDR3 DNA reads as TGCAGCTTCCAGAGTAGTGCCGCGGGGTACGAGCAGTACTTC.

Ten or more counts support this clonotype. This chain links TRBV12-3 or TRBV12-4 with TRBJ2-7; the D gene is possibly TRBD1 (6 bases). The CDR3 is 14 amino acids. Between the trimmed V and J ends, which lost 3 bases and 3 bases, there was a span of 12 bases. The CDR3 sequence is CASSLGTSYYEQYF. For the CDR3, the DNA is TGTGCCAGCAGTTTGGGGACATCCTACTACGAGCAGTACTTC.

This clonotype was counted ten times or more. The chain recombines TRBV11-2 with TRBJ1-6, with unresolved D. The germline V gene has CDR1 SGHAT and CDR2 FQNNGV. The CDR3 runs 15 residues. V was cut by 1 base and J by 10 bases, with 14 bases left in between. The CDR3 is CASSLGQGGQSPLHF. CDR3 DNA sequence: TGTGCCAGCAGCTTAGGGCAAGGAGGCCAGTCACCCCTCCACTTT.

This clonotype was recorded many times. This chain joins TRBV2 and TRBJ2-2; no firm D call. This CDR3 is built from 12 residues. Germline values: CDR1 SNHLY, CDR2 FYNNEI. Trimming took 3 bases from V and 5 from J, leaving 4 bases between them. CDR3 coding DNA: TGTGCCAGCAGTGACTTTACCGGGGAGCTGTTTTTT. Translating it yields CASSDFTGELFF.

This clonotype was detected ten times or more. The chain employs TRBV7-9 and TRBJ2-3, with a tentative D call TRBD2 (5 bases). The CDR3 contains 13 residues. V was pared by 7 bases and J by 1 base, with 9 bases between. Germline V gene data show CDR1 as SEHNR and CDR2 as FQNEAQ (reference sequence). The CDR3 coding sequence is TGTGCCAGCACCCCGGAGGGCACAGATACGCAGTATTTT. Translated, it gives CASTPEGTDTQYF.

This clonotype was counted many times. The rearrangement joins TRBV29-1 to TRBJ2-2; unclear D gene. Trimming cost V 2 bases and J 4 bases, with 2 bases left between them. There are 11 residues in the CDR3. Germline assignment: CDR1 SQVTM and CDR2 ANQGSEA. The CDR3 loop is CSVETTGELFF. CDR3 in DNA: TGCAGCGTTGAAACCACCGGGGAGCTGTTTTTT.

The chain links TRBV2 to TRBJ2-7; unclear D gene. Germline-derived CDR1 and CDR2 are SNHLY and FYNNEI. This CDR3 is built from 19 residues. V shed 3 bases and J shed 1 base, with 25 bases lying between them. Here the CDR3 DNA reads TGTGCCAGCAGTGATGTGGGGTACTTAGCTGGGTCCGAGTCCTACGAGCAGTACTTC. Translated: CASSDVGYLAGSESYEQYF.

This chain uses TRBV5-5 with TRBJ1-1, with D maybe TRBD1 (6 bases). The CDR3 loop spans 15 amino acids. V was trimmed by 4 bases and J by 1 base, leaving 14 bases between them. CDR1 is SGHKS and CDR2 is YYEKEE in the germline V gene (reference sequence). DNA of the CDR3: TGTGCCAGCAGCGCCTCAGGGGACGCGAACACTGAAGCTTTCTTT. This gives the protein CASSASGDANTEAFF.

This chain connects TRBV14 to TRBJ2-7; no reliable D call. The CDR3 extends over 14 amino acids. CDR1 and CDR2 from the germline V gene are SGHDN and FVKESK. V was shortened by 0 bases and J by 0 bases, with 6 bases between the two germline ends. CDR3 coding DNA: TGTGCCAGCAGCCAAGATCAGGTCTCCTACGAGCAGTACTTC. It specifies CASSQDQVSYEQYF.

Worth noting for this clonotype: This could be a read error, since a much larger clone is one nucleotide away. This rearrangement joins TRBV12-3 or TRBV12-4 to TRBJ2-3; possibly TRBD2 for D (6 bases). CDR3 length equals 15 residues. V was cut by 8 bases and J by 3 bases, with 18 bases left in between. The CDR3 is CASGRDFGPTDTQYF. The CDR3 DNA is TGTGCCAGCGGACGGGACTTTGGGCCTACAGATACGCAGTATTTT.

The chain is built from TRBV5-1 and TRBJ1-2; 8 bases agree with TRBD1. Germline V gene sequence: CDR1 SGHRS, CDR2 YFSETQ. The CDR3 is 14 residues long. V shed 4 bases and J 4 bases; nucleotides not matched to a gene: 6. This CDR3 reads CASSLPDRGYGYTF. The CDR3 DNA reads as TGCGCCAGCAGCCTTCCCGACAGGGGCTATGGCTACACCTTC.